This TCR beta chain was sequenced in a study of Graves' ophthalmopathy and Graves' hyperthyroidism (dated by TCRdb to between 2017 and 2018). Background on the whole study: Hyperthyroidism was defined as stable when no progression to ophthalmopathy occurred within 18 months of follow-up. The study used signatures of the TCR beta repertoire to tell Graves' ophthalmopathy apart from Graves' hyperthyroidism and to predict which patients would progress to ophthalmopathy. In total, around 130 blood samples were TCR-sequenced: some 43 ophthalmopathy, some 72 hyperthyroidism and roughly 17 hyperthyroidism-to-ophthalmopathy patients. To explore V-J signatures distinguishing ophthalmopathy from hyperthyroidism, a discovery set of roughly 100 patients (roughly 44 ophthalmopathy, some 55 stable hyperthyroidism) was enrolled. An independent validation cohort was composed of some 19 hyperthyroidism patients and around 16 patients who later progressed from hyperthyroidism to ophthalmopathy. In about 6 hyperthyroidism patients, T-cell repertoires of thyroid tissue and blood were compared. Following sample collection, hyperthyroidism patients were given methimazole at a starting dose of 30 mg daily, and ophthalmopathy patients were given high-dose intravenous methylprednisolone. Paper-wide results and their limitations: In validation, the model predicted ophthalmopathy progression with over 60% sensitivity and around 72% specificity; roughly 11 predicted patients were CT-confirmed with GO in a median of around 6.5 months. Ophthalmopathy was separated from stable hyperthyroidism by the 13-signature model with around 89% sensitivity and just under 84% specificity in cross-validation and with 80%/75% in the test set. Sample size was not statistically predetermined, and group allocation was not concealed from the investigators. Most expanded thyroid clonotypes with a frequency above 0.001 also appeared in blood, which suggests that blood repertoires may reflect the immune response in the thyroid.

For repertoire sequencing, TCR beta CDR3 regions were amplified from RNA transcripts. HTBI primers and the Qiagen OneStep RT-PCR kit were used in a first-round RT-PCR, which was followed by a second-round multiplex PCR, size selection and purification. The libraries underwent paired-end sequencing with 100 bp reads on an Illumina HiSeq2000. Per the original workflow: SOAPnuke was used for read processing, and reads with adapters, uncalled bases, a mean Phred below 15, or no exact constant-primer or identifier match were discarded. COPE v1.2.5 was used to merge high-quality paired reads. Clonotypes were defined as unique nucleotide sequences and were aligned to IMGT TRB V, D and J references using MiTCR v1.1. The analysis was limited to V-J combinations with a frequency above 0.0001, which together covered approximately 99% of the repertoires. For each V-J combination, a TCR clonal expansion and chaos score was defined as the ratio of F50 clonal expansion to chaos observed in the TCRdist matrix. Welch's t-statistics and random forest were used to reduce the features to about a dozen V-J combinations, which were then used as input to a naive Bayes classifier. The similarity between thyroid and blood repertoires was quantified using the Morisita-Horn index. TCRdb applied fastp at Q25 and MiXCR to the public reads, then kept only in-frame beta chains. Each CDR3 protein gets just one entry, which takes the most common genes and DNA from the rows behind it. The V and J calls come from TCRdb's annotation, not from the publication. The sample records around 1,000,000 distinct CDR3 sequences, roughly 35% of which are singletons. The ten largest clonotypes hold over 8.5% of the sample.

CDR1 SEHNR and CDR2 FQNEAQ were looked up in the germline V gene (reference sequence). The germline ends are 10 bases apart after V is trimmed by 3 bases and J by 2 bases. Measured from the cysteine to the phenylalanine, the CDR3 is 15 residues long. The only DNA kept is the CDR3, 45 bases in frame from the first base. The hyperthyroidism patients were 18 to 65 years old and newly diagnosed, with a disease duration of less than 2 months. Patients with other autoimmune diseases, uncontrolled infections, pregnancy or lactation were excluded. Diagnosis was based on clinical symptoms, serum thyroxine, TRAb, thyroid ultrasound and orbital computed tomography. Total RNA was extracted using Trizol reagent, and RNA quality was checked on an Agilent 2100 Bioanalyzer. A remark on this clonotype: What antigen it recognizes has not been identified. Within one base of it there is no much larger clone, and no base qualities were kept.

Sequenced input: peripheral blood or thyroid tissue (not recorded which). The rearranged segments are TRBV7-9 and TRBJ1-4; TRBD1 is perhaps the D gene, given 6 matching bases. The TCR comes from an adult man with Graves' hyperthyroidism. CDR3 sequence: CASSFAGGTNEKLFF. The nucleotide sequence reads as follows: TGTGCCAGCAGCTTCGCGGGGGGCACTAATGAAAAACTGTTTTTT.